Included here is one T cell receptor (beta chain) sequence, with context. Antigen unknown. This sample is part of a study of lymphopenia after photon versus proton radiotherapy. Study outcomes and limitations: Survival link was tested only in deceased patients; proton benefit remains a possibility. In patients who died, overall survival fell as post-nadir TCR diversity dropped more. Relative stability marked proton patients; photon patients lost diversity and naive cells. Oligoclonal CD8+ Temra expansion after nadir drove photon patients' diversity drop.

The CDR3 is 13 amino acids. The V segment lost 0 bases and the J segment 13 bases; nucleotides outside the gene matches: 5. Germline values: CDR1 SGHRS, CDR2 YFSETQ. The method was immunoSEQ multiplex PCR; TCRdb's version includes in-frame clones alone and lacks a portion of them. Of approximately 160,000 clones listed, more than 85% are singletons. V gene TRBV5-1 combines with J gene TRBJ2-1, with TRBD1 identical over 9 bases. The sequence was collected from a man aged 50 to 60 with gastric cancer. The sample in question was peripheral blood, obtained from a patient treated with photon-based radiotherapy. In DNA, the CDR3 is TGCGCCAGCAGCTTGGGATGGGACAGGGTCCAGTTCTTC. Its protein is CASSLGWDRVQFF.